The T cell receptor beta chain described here comes from a study of neurological immune-mediated disorders. This clonotype was recorded many times. As yet, its antigen is unknown. The unsorted libraries were made from 2 million PBMCs kept at -80 C. The CDR3 is 15 residues long. CDR1 SGHRS and CDR2 YFSETQ come from the germline V gene. The V and J ends lost 4 bases and 4 bases respectively, with 17 bases between them. TCRdb re-called the 5' RACE reads through MiXCR, storing one row per CDR3 protein. Of 120,000 or so distinct CDR3 sequences in the sample, about 3.4% were seen once. The study's findings and limits: While HTLV-1-associated myelopathy showed the greatest TCR clonal expansion, multiple sclerosis showed the least, falling below healthy controls.

The sequencing input was PBMCs. This clonotype was sampled from a woman in her twenties or thirties with multiple sclerosis. This sequence joins TRBV5-1 and TRBJ2-5; D might be TRBD2 (5 bases). CDR3 region: CASSPLLGPRETQYF. Here the CDR3 DNA reads TGCGCCAGCAGCCCCCTACTAGGTCCCAGAGAGACCCAGTACTTC.